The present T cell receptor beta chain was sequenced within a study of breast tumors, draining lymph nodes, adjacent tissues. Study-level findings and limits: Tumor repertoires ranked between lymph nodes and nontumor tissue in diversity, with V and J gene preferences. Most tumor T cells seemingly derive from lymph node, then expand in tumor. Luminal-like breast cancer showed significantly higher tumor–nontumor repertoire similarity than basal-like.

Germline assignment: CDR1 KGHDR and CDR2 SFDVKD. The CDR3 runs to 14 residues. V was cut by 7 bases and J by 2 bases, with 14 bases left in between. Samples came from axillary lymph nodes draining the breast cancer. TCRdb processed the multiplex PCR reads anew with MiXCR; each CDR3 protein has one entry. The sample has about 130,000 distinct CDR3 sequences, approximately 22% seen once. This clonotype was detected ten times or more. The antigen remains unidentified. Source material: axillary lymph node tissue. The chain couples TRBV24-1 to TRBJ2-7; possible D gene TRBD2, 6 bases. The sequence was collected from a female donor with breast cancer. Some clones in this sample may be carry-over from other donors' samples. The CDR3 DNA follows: TGTGCCACCAGCCATAGCGGTTCAACCTACGAGCAGTACTTC. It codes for CATSHSGSTYEQYF.